Sequencing of this T cell receptor beta chain was carried out in a study of early T cells in non-severe SARS-CoV-2 infection. Study summary: Bulk RNA taken from unsorted whole blood was sequenced, leaving chains unpaired. Whole-study findings and limits: The matching step, a VDJdb search, favored anti-spike CD8 responses and missed private and CD4 specificities.

In the library, individual cDNA molecules carried attached unique molecular identifiers. MiXCR, run by TCRdb on the 5' RACE reads, gives a single entry per CDR3 protein. The sample comprises 55,000 to 75,000 distinct CDR3 sequences, more than 9% of which are singletons, and over 1% rests with the top ten. Trimming pared 6 bases from V and 3 bases from J, leaving 8 bases between. In germline, CDR1 is DFQATT, CDR2 SNEGSKA (reference sequence). This CDR3 region has 11 residues. This clonotype has at least ten counts. Its specificity is not known. This chain joins TRBV20-1 and TRBJ1-1, with D possibly matching TRBD1 (5 bases). The sample comprised whole blood. The clonotype comes from an adult who was a healthcare worker with PCR-confirmed SARS-CoV-2 infection or an uninfected control (not recorded which). The CDR3 spells CSAGGDTEAFF. CDR3 sequence (DNA): TGCAGTGCGGGGGGGGACACTGAAGCTTTCTTT.